The sequence of this TCR beta chain was determined in a study of cytomegalovirus exposure and HLA in healthy donors. Looking at the study overall: The approximately 120 validation repertoires, a later analysis reported, used the same platform as the 666 first-cohort repertoires.

This CDR3 contains 14 residues. The germline CDR1 and CDR2 sequences are SGHAT and FQDESV (reference sequence). J was trimmed by 2 bases and V by 3 bases; bases with no gene match: 3. The study, taken as a whole, reports: Rare TCR sequences dominated, though some public TCRs recurred in many donors. Researchers counted 164 TCR beta chains as cytomegalovirus-associated. Subsequent analysis of the roughly 120 validation repertoires found a tendency for first-cohort TCR clusters to co-occur.

A remark on this clone: Antigen specificity is unknown.

This table comes from immunoSEQ multiplex PCR, and its TCRdb copy is limited to in-frame clones, with some not included. The profile shows around 240,000 clones, around 89% of them singletons. The sample consisted of PBMCs. The TCR comes from a woman aged 18-35 years in good health and CMV-seronegative. This chain links TRBV11-1 with TRBJ2-5; 7 positions agree with TRBD1. CDR3 coding DNA: TGTGCCAGCAGCTTTTGGGGACAGCAAGAGACCCAGTACTTC. Translation gives CASSFWGQQETQYF. The complete variable domain, with remaining parts taken from reference TRBV11-1 and TRBJ2-5, reads EAEVAQSPRYKITEKSQAVAFWCDPISGHATLYWYRQILGQGPELLVQFQDESVVDDSQLPKDRFSAERLKGVDSTLKIQPAELGDSAMYLCASSFWGQQETQYFGPGTRLLVL.